These T cell receptor beta chains were read from a single sample in a study of cytotoxic CD8 clonotypes in ibrutinib-treated CLL. TCRdb's copy holds only in-frame clones and misses some; the assay was immunoSEQ multiplex PCR. The data hold some 350,000 clones, with roughly 70% observed a single time. This material consisted of PBMCs, taken after 36 months of ibrutinib treatment. These receptors all stem from a human donor with chronic lymphocytic leukemia. CDR3s include the opening cysteine and the closing phenylalanine or tryptophan. The order of the fields is CDR3 protein, CDR3 DNA, V gene, J gene, D gene, clone size. The D gene is left open where the match is weak. Clone size appears in some rows only: once, few, many, or a class for an expanded clone.

CDR3 protein: CASSNQQGVVGNTIYF
CDR3 DNA: TGTGCCAGCAGCAATCAACAGGGAGTGGTTGGAAACACCATATATTTT
V gene: TRBV2
J gene: TRBJ1-3
D gene: -
clone size: -

CDR3 protein: CASSDAESGYAQYF
CDR3 DNA: TGTGCCAGCAGTGACGCCGAATCTGGTTACGCGCAGTACTTC
V gene: TRBV25-1
J gene: TRBJ2-7
D gene: -
clone size: -

CDR3 protein: CASSLEREASWEQYF
CDR3 DNA: TGTGCCAGCAGCTTGGAGCGGGAGGCCAGTTGGGAGCAGTACTTC
V gene: TRBV5-4
J gene: TRBJ2-7
D gene: TRBD2
clone size: -

CDR3 protein: CASSPLRHQETQYF
CDR3 DNA: TGTGCCAGCAGCCCCCTAAGGCACCAAGAGACCCAGTACTTC
V gene: TRBV7-9
J gene: TRBJ2-5
D gene: -
clone size: few

CDR3 protein: CASSGTGGLGNQPQHF
CDR3 DNA: TGCGCCAGCAGCGGCACAGGGGGTCTGGGCAATCAGCCCCAGCATTTT
V gene: TRBV5-1
J gene: TRBJ1-5
D gene: TRBD1
clone size: -

CDR3 protein: CASSPRTLNTEAFF
CDR3 DNA: TGTGCCAGCAGCCCCCGGACGCTTAACACTGAAGCTTTCTTT
V gene: TRBV9
J gene: TRBJ1-1
D gene: -
clone size: -

CDR3 protein: CASSAQAPVEAFF
CDR3 DNA: TGTGCCAGCAGCGCCCAGGCCCCCGTTGAAGCTTTCTTT
V gene: TRBV11-3
J gene: TRBJ1-1
D gene: -
clone size: few

CDR3 protein: CASSTGGNYGYTF
CDR3 DNA: TGTGCCAGCAGCACAGGGGGTAACTATGGCTACACCTTC
V gene: TRBV5-4
J gene: TRBJ1-2
D gene: TRBD1
clone size: -

CDR3 protein: CSARNSHEQYF
CDR3 DNA: TGCAGTGCTAGAAACTCCCACGAGCAGTACTTC
V gene: TRBV20-1
J gene: TRBJ2-7
D gene: -
clone size: -

CDR3 protein: CASSQRTAYQQYF
CDR3 DNA: TGTGCCAGCAGCCAGCGGACAGCCTATCAGCAGTACTTC
V gene: TRBV7-2
J gene: TRBJ2-7
D gene: -
clone size: -

CDR3 protein: CATSRGGSPYEQYF
CDR3 DNA: TGTGCCACCAGCCGTGGTGGCAGCCCCTACGAGCAGTACTTC
V gene: TRBV15
J gene: TRBJ2-7
D gene: -
clone size: -

CDR3 protein: CASSVEAIGSPLHF
CDR3 DNA: TGTGCCAGCAGCGTAGAGGCAATAGGGTCACCCCTCCACTTT
V gene: TRBV9
J gene: TRBJ1-6
D gene: -
clone size: few

CDR3 protein: CASSAGQGAGGEQFF
CDR3 DNA: TGCGCCAGCAGCGCGGGACAGGGGGCCGGGGGTGAGCAGTTCTTC
V gene: TRBV5-1
J gene: TRBJ2-1
D gene: TRBD1
clone size: few

CDR3 protein: CASSPPGQTTYEQYF
CDR3 DNA: TGTGCCAGCAGCCCTCCGGGACAGACGACCTACGAGCAGTACTTC
V gene: TRBV5-6
J gene: TRBJ2-7
D gene: TRBD1
clone size: -

CDR3 protein: CASSDEWDRGPMGEQFF
CDR3 DNA: TGTGCCAGCAGTGATGAGTGGGACAGGGGCCCTATGGGTGAGCAGTTCTTC
V gene: TRBV25-1
J gene: TRBJ2-1
D gene: TRBD1
clone size: -

CDR3 protein: CASSLVEGYTEAFF
CDR3 DNA: TGCGCCAGCAGCTTGGTAGAAGGCTACACTGAAGCTTTCTTT
V gene: TRBV5-1
J gene: TRBJ1-1
D gene: -
clone size: -

CDR3 protein: CASSQDTFTGRNTIYF
CDR3 DNA: TGTGCCAGCAGCCAAGATACTTTTACAGGCCGAAACACCATATATTTT
V gene: TRBV14
J gene: TRBJ1-3
D gene: -
clone size: -

CDR3 protein: CASSLTGVNEQYF
CDR3 DNA: TGTGCCAGCTCACTGACAGGGGTAAACGAGCAGTACTTC
V gene: TRBV18
J gene: TRBJ2-7
D gene: TRBD1
clone size: -

CDR3 protein: CASSLGTSGVKYF
CDR3 DNA: TGTGCCAGCAGCTTAGGGACTAGCGGGGTTAAGTACTTC
V gene: TRBV7-3
J gene: TRBJ2-7
D gene: TRBD2
clone size: few

CDR3 protein: CASSVGSGPYEQYF
CDR3 DNA: TGTGCCAGCAGCGTAGGTTCGGGACCCTACGAGCAGTACTTC
V gene: TRBV9
J gene: TRBJ2-7
D gene: -
clone size: -

CDR3 protein: CASSRGEGVTQYF
CDR3 DNA: TGTGCCAGCTCCCGCGGGGAGGGAGTGACCCAGTACTTC
V gene: TRBV5-5
J gene: TRBJ2-5
D gene: TRBD2
clone size: once

CDR3 protein: CASSLEGNTIYF
CDR3 DNA: TGTGCCAGCAGCCTCGAAGGAAACACCATATATTTT
V gene: TRBV7-8
J gene: TRBJ1-3
D gene: -
clone size: -